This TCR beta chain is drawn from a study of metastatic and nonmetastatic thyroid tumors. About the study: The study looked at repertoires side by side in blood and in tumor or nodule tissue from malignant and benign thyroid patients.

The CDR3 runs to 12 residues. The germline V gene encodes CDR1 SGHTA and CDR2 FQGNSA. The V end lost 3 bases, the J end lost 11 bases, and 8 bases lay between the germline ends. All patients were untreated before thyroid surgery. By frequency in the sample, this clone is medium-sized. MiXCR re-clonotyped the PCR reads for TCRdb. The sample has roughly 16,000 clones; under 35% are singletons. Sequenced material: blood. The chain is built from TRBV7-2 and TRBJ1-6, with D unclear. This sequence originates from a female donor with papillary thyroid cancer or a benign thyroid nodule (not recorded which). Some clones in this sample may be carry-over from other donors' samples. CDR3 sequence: CASSFTGTPLHF. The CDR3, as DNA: TGTGCCAGCAGCTTTACGGGGACACCCCTCCACTTT.